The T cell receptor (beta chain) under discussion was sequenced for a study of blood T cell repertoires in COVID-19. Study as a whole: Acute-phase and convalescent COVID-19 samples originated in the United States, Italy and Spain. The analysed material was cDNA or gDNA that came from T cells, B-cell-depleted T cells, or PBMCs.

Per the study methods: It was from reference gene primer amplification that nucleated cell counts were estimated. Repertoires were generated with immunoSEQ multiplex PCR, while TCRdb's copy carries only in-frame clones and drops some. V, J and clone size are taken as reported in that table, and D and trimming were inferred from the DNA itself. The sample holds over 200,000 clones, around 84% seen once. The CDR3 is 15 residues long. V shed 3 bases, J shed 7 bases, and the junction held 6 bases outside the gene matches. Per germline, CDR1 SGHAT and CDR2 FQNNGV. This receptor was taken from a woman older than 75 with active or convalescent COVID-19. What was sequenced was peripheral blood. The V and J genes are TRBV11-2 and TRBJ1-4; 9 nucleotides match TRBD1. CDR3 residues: CASSFRGQGSEKLFF. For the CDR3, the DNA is TGTGCCAGCAGCTTCCGGGGACAGGGAAGTGAAAAACTGTTTTTT.